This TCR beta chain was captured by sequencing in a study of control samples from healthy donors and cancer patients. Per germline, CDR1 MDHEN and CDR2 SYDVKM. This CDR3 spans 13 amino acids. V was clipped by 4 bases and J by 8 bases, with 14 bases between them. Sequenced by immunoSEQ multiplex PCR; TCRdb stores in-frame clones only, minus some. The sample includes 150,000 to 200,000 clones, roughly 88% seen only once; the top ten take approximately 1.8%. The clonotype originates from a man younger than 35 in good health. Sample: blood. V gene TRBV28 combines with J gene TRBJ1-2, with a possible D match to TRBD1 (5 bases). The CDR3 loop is CASSSVPRVGYTF. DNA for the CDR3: TGTGCCAGCAGTTCAGTCCCCAGGGTGGGCTACACCTTC.